This is a list of T cell receptor beta chains from one sample in a study of blood T cell repertoires in COVID-19. The assay was immunoSEQ multiplex PCR, and TCRdb's table has in-frame clones only and misses some. The repertoire holds approximately 20,000 clones, roughly 87% seen once, with 25% in the top ten. The material sequenced was peripheral blood. The receptors were gathered from a human donor with active COVID-19. The donor label of this sample is uncertain. CDR3s include the opening cysteine and the closing phenylalanine or tryptophan. Each record gives: V gene, J gene, clone size, D gene, CDR3 protein, CDR3 DNA. D genes are given only for firm matches. A clone size is listed for some rows: how often the clone was seen (once, few, many), or a class if it is expanded.

TRBV27,TRBJ2-7,NA,TRBD1,CASSQNSGQVNYEQYF,TGTGCCAGCAGCCAAAATTCGGGACAGGTTAACTACGAGCAGTACTTC
TRBV7-9,TRBJ2-7,NA,NA,CASSLGTGSYEQYF,TGTGCCAGCAGCTTGGGAACGGGGTCCTACGAGCAGTACTTC
TRBV6-2/TRBV6-3,TRBJ1-2,NA,TRBD1,CASSTTGLGYTF,TGTGCCAGCAGTACGACAGGGCTCGGCTACACCTTC
TRBV25-1,TRBJ2-1,few,NA,CASEKGKSSYNEQFF,TGTGCCAGCGAAAAGGGGAAAAGCTCCTACAATGAGCAGTTCTTC
TRBV2,TRBJ2-5,NA,TRBD2,CASSEAGTSGSGETQYF,TGTGCCAGCAGTGAAGCCGGGACTAGCGGGAGTGGCGAGACCCAGTACTTC
TRBV5-6,TRBJ1-1,NA,TRBD1,CASRGVGQGSRTEAFF,TGTGCCAGCAGGGGGGTGGGACAGGGGTCTCGGACTGAAGCTTTCTTT
TRBV19,TRBJ2-7,NA,TRBD2,CASRMSAGGPNEQYF,TGTGCCAGTAGGATGAGCGCGGGAGGGCCCAACGAGCAGTACTTC
TRBV7-2,TRBJ2-7,NA,NA,CASMRRVGDTAYEQYF,TGTGCCAGCATGAGGCGAGTCGGGGACACCGCATACGAGCAGTACTTC
TRBV7-2,TRBJ1-1,NA,NA,CASSLRAGVAFF,TGTGCCAGCAGCTTAAGGGCGGGGGTAGCTTTCTTT
TRBV21-1,TRBJ1-3,NA,NA,CASSIRDRGSGNTIYF,TGTGCCAGCAGCATAAGGGACAGGGGCTCTGGAAACACCATATATTTT
TRBV5-1,TRBJ2-2,NA,TRBD1,CASSLSDRGRNTGELFF,TGCGCCAGCAGCTTGTCAGACAGGGGGCGGAACACCGGGGAGCTGTTTTTT
TRBV7-9,TRBJ2-1,NA,TRBD2,CASRSSAGGGDEQFF,TGTGCCAGCAGGTCTTCAGCGGGAGGGGGCGATGAGCAGTTCTTC
TRBV19,TRBJ1-2,medium-sized,TRBD1,CASSPDREWGGYTF,TGTGCCAGTAGTCCGGACAGGGAGTGGGGTGGCTACACCTTC
TRBV6-6,TRBJ2-1,NA,NA,CASSYSRFSYNEQFF,TGTGCCAGCAGTTACTCGCGGTTCTCCTACAATGAGCAGTTCTTC
TRBV6-5,TRBJ2-5,NA,TRBD2,CASSYSGGARETQYF,TGTGCCAGCAGTTACTCCGGGGGGGCTCGAGAGACCCAGTACTTC
TRBV19,TRBJ2-7,NA,NA,CASRLRSGSYEQYF,TGTGCCAGTAGGTTGAGGAGCGGCTCCTACGAGCAGTACTTC
TRBV11-3,TRBJ2-3,NA,TRBD1,CASSAQGTGTDTQYF,TGTGCCAGCAGCGCACAGGGGACGGGCACAGATACGCAGTATTTT
TRBV4-2,TRBJ1-4,NA,NA,CASSQDVSVATNEKLFF,TGTGCCAGCAGCCAAGATGTGAGTGTTGCAACTAATGAAAAACTGTTTTTT
TRBV11-1,TRBJ1-6,NA,TRBD1,CASSLKGRGINSPLHF,TGTGCCAGCAGCTTAAAGGGCAGGGGGATTAATTCACCCCTCCACTTT
TRBV7-2,TRBJ2-6,NA,NA,CASSPQHSGANVLTF,TGTGCCAGCAGCCCCCAACACTCTGGGGCCAACGTCCTGACTTTC